The entry below gives a single TCR beta chain sequence along with its context. Its cognate antigen is unknown. The CDR3 sequence is 14 residues long. The V gene's germline CDR1 is MNHEY and CDR2 SMNVEV (reference sequence). Researchers ran the PCR with 60 Vbeta and 13 Jbeta primers. TCRdb's table, derived via immunoSEQ multiplex PCR, lists solely in-frame clones and lacks some. The table has some 200,000 clones, roughly 84% seen once. This sample is part of a study of cytomegalovirus exposure and HLA in healthy donors. Study observations and caveats: In a later analysis, a missense DCLRE1C variant was linked to TCR beta V- and J-gene trimming. Analysis performed later found 16,000 or so TCR beta sequences associated with HLA alleles at 0.05 false discovery rate. Within an earlier analysis, most TCR beta V segments proved productive either about 90% or about 30% of the time.

The chain joins TRBV27 to TRBJ2-5, with a tentative D call TRBD2 (6 bases). TRBJ2-7 explains the end of the DNA better; the J call may be wrong. The clonotype comes from a woman aged 50 to 65 in good health and CMV-seropositive. Sequencing was performed on PBMCs. CDR3 residues: CASSLAGSSYEQYF. The CDR3 DNA follows: TGTGCCAGCAGTTTAGCGGGGAGCTCCTACGAGCAGTACTTC.